This T cell receptor beta chain was captured by sequencing in a study of blood T cell repertoires in COVID-19. Sequenced by immunoSEQ multiplex PCR; TCRdb stores in-frame clones only, minus some. In the table there are under 300,000 clones, 84% of which are singletons. Cohort 3 recovered donors had two negative PCRs, clearance, or symptom resolution. Germline V gives CDR1 WNHNN, CDR2 SYGVQD (reference sequence). V gave up 5 bases and J gave up 0 bases, with 7 bases separating them. The CDR3 contains 13 residues. In its sample, this clone was seen once. Within the sample, other DNA sequences also encode this same CDR3.

The clonotype was recovered from a man between 45 and 60 years old who had recovered from COVID-19. Sequencing input: PBMCs or T cells enriched from blood (not recorded which). The chain uses TRBV10-1 and TRBJ1-1; a weak D match, TRBD1 (5 bases). CDR3 protein: CASSTGMNTEAFF. CDR3 sequence (DNA): TGCGCCAGCAGTACAGGTATGAACACTGAAGCTTTCTTT.